Each of the 10 T cell receptor beta chains below was sequenced from the same sample in a study of Ad26.COV2.S vaccination and SARS-CoV-2 variants. Only in-frame clones appear in the TCRdb table, and some are missing; sequencing was by immunoSEQ multiplex PCR. The data show more than 300,000 clones, around four fifths seen once. As for treatment: roughly 18 received Ad26.COV2.S at low or high dose, single or two shots; five or six received placebo; per-sample allocation not given. Day 63 after the first vaccine or placebo injection was the time point for sampling. The sequencing used peripheral blood, collected in a trial of Ad26.COV2.S vaccine versus placebo. Receptors were obtained from a person between 18 and 65 years old who received the Ad26.COV2.S COVID-19 vaccine or a placebo.

The chain couples TRBV2 to TRBJ1-1; D is ambiguous. The germline gives CDR1 SNHLY, CDR2 FYNNEI. The V gene lost 3 bases and the J gene lost 1 base, with 9 bases spanning the gap. The CDR3 covers 14 residues. The CDR3 loop is CASSERSQNTEAFF. The CDR3 DNA sequence: TGTGCCAGCAGTGAGAGGTCACAGAACACTGAAGCTTTCTTT.

J is TRBJ1-1 and V is TRBV4-1, with D maybe TRBD1 (5 bases). V shed 1 base and J shed 3 bases, with 9 bases lying between them. Germline lookup yields CDR1 MGHRA and CDR2 YSYEKL. The CDR3 sequence is 14 residues long. CDR3 sequence: CASSQGTGDTEAFF. CDR3 DNA: TGCGCCAGCAGCCAAGGGACGGGGGACACTGAAGCTTTCTTT.

The chain links TRBV18 to TRBJ1-5, with 8 bases identical to TRBD1. The V gene end was trimmed by 5 bases and the J gene end by 1 base; junction bases not matched to a gene: 7. Germline lookup yields CDR1 KGHSH and CDR2 LQKENI. The CDR3 contains 16 residues. This CDR3 reads CASSMPGGPSNQPQHF. The CDR3 bases are TGTGCCAGCTCAATGCCAGGGGGCCCCAGCAATCAGCCCCAGCATTTT.

This chain links TRBV6-6 with TRBJ2-5; D is tentatively TRBD1 or TRBD2 (5 bases each). Germline V CDR1 and CDR2: MNHNY, SVGAGI (reference sequence). V was trimmed by 6 bases and J by 8 bases, leaving 19 bases between them. CDR3 length equals 14 residues. The CDR3: CASSVGTQLGTQYF. In DNA form, the CDR3 reads TGTGCCAGCAGCGTCGGGACCCAACTAGGTACCCAGTACTTC.

The rearrangement links TRBV5-6 to TRBJ1-2; D is uncertain. Deletions cut 1 base from V and 7 bases from J, with 8 bases between. CDR3 length equals 12 residues. Per germline, CDR1 SGHDT and CDR2 YYEEEE. CDR3 amino acids: CASSLWAAGYTF. CDR3 nucleotide sequence: TGTGCCAGCAGCTTGTGGGCCGCTGGCTACACCTTC.

The J gene is TRBJ1-5, the V gene TRBV4-1; D is uncertain. V lost 0 bases and J 0 bases, leaving 6 bases between the germline ends. The CDR3 extends over 15 amino acids. The V gene's germline CDR1 is MGHRA and CDR2 YSYEKL. The CDR3 bases are TGCGCCAGCAGCCAAGATTACGCTAGCAATCAGCCCCAGCATTTT. Translation: CASSQDYASNQPQHF.

The table lists this clone with a count of one. The J gene is TRBJ2-5, the V gene TRBV6-5; the D gene is possibly TRBD2 (5 bases). The germline V and J ends were trimmed by 0 bases and 4 bases, with 12 bases remaining between them. This CDR3 has 15 residues. CDR1 is MNHEY, CDR2 SVGAGI, per germline. CDR3 region: CASSYSNGVSETQYF. CDR3 coding DNA: TGTGCCAGCAGTTACTCGAACGGGGTTTCAGAGACCCAGTACTTC.

This rearrangement joins TRBV27 to TRBJ2-7; D may be TRBD2 (6 bases). This CDR3 spans 14 amino acids. CDR1 is MNHEY and CDR2 is SMNVEV in the germline V gene (reference sequence). Trimming took 3 bases from V and 0 from J, leaving 9 bases between them. The CDR3 reads CASSFTSNSYEQYF. CDR3 in DNA: TGTGCCAGCAGTTTTACTAGCAACTCCTACGAGCAGTACTTC.

J is TRBJ2-1 and V is TRBV19, with 11 bases that match TRBD2. Unmatched junction bases numbered 6, after V lost 10 bases and J lost 4 bases. The CDR3 is 14 amino acids. The germline gives CDR1 LNHDA, CDR2 SQIVND (reference sequence). CDR3 amino acids: CATRLAGSYNEQFF. The CDR3 region has the DNA TGTGCCACCCGACTAGCGGGGTCTTACAATGAGCAGTTCTTC.

The chain carries TRBV27 and TRBJ2-1; D may be TRBD2 (6 bases). Per the germline V gene, CDR1 is MNHEY and CDR2 is SMNVEV (reference sequence). Trimming took 7 bases from V and 3 from J, leaving 19 bases between them. This CDR3 spans 16 amino acids. The CDR3 nucleotides read TGTGCCAGCACCTACCGCGGCGGGGCCCTCTACAATGAGCAGTTCTTC. Amino acids: CASTYRGGALYNEQFF.